Below, 2 T cell receptor beta chains from the same sample are listed, as sequenced in a study of CD8 T cells in ankylosing spondylitis. Broader study findings: In ankylosing spondylitis blood, a motif of 7 to 9 highly homologous TCR beta variants appeared characteristic.

TCRdb used MiXCR to reprocess the 5' RACE reads, holding one entry per CDR3 protein. The sample holds 100,000 to 150,000 distinct CDR3 sequences, 17% seen once. The antigens of these receptors remain unknown. Sequenced: blood, either unsorted or a sorted T cell fraction (not recorded which). These receptors were obtained from a male donor with ankylosing spondylitis.

This clonotype occurred a few times. V and J are TRBV9 and TRBJ1-2; TRBD1 matches 7 bases. The CDR3 sequence is 17 residues long. With 2 bases clipped from V and 5 bases from J, the junction kept 15 bases outside the gene matches. CDR1 and CDR2 (germline): SGDLS, YYNGEE. CDR3 in amino acids: CASSVAGTVTHPYGYTF. Here the CDR3 DNA reads TGTGCCAGCAGCGTTGCTGGGACAGTAACACACCCTTATGGCTACACCTTC.

This clonotype has a single count. V and J are TRBV7-8 and TRBJ2-7, with D maybe TRBD1 (6 bases). Trimming pared 7 bases from V and 4 bases from J, leaving 14 bases between. The length of the CDR3 is 13 residues. Germline V gene data show CDR1 as SGHVS and CDR2 as FQNEAQ. This CDR3 reads CASNDGGAYEQYF. The CDR3 DNA reads as TGTGCCAGCAACGATGGGGGCGCGTACGAGCAGTACTTC. Using reference TRBV7-8 and TRBJ2-7 for the parts outside the CDR3, the full variable domain is GAGVSQSPRYKVAKRGQDVALRCDPISGHVSLFWYQQALGQGPEFLTYFQNEAQLDKSGLPSDRFFAERPEGSVSTLKIQRTQQEDSAVYLCASNDGGAYEQYFGPGTRLTVT.